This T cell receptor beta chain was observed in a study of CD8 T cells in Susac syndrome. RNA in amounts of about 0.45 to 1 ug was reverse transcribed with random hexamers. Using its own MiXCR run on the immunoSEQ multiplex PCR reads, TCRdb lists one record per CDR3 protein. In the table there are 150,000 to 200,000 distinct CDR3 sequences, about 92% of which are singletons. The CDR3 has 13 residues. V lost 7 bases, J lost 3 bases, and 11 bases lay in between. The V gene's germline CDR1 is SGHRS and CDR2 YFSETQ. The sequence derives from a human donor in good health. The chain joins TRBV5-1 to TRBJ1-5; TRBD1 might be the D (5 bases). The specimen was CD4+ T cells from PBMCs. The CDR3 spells CASSTEINQPQHF. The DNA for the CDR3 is TGCGCCAGCTCGACAGAAATCAATCAGCCCCAGCATTTT.